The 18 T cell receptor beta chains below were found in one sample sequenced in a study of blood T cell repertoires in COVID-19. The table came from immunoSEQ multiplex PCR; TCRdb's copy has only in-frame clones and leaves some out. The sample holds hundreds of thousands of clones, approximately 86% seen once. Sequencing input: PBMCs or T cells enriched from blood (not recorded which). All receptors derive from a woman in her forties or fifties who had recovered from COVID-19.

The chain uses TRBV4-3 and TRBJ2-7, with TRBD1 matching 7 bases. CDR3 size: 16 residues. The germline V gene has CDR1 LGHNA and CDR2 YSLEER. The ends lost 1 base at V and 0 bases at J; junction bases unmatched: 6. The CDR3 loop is CASSQGAGTASYEQYF. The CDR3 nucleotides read TGCGCCAGCAGCCAAGGTGCCGGGACAGCCTCCTACGAGCAGTACTTC.

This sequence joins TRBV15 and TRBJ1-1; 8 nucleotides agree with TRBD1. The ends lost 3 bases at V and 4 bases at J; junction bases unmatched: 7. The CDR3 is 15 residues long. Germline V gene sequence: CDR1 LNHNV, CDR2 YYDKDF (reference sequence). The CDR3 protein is CATSRGQVSRTEAFF. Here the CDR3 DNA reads TGTGCCACCAGCAGGGGACAGGTATCGCGCACTGAAGCTTTCTTT.

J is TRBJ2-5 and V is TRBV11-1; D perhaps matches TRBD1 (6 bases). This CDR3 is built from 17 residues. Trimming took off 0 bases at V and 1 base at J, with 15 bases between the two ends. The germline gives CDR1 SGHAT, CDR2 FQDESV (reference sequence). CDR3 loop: CASSLASNRVAQETQYF. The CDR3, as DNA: TGTGCCAGCAGCTTAGCGTCCAACAGGGTCGCCCAAGAGACCCAGTACTTC.

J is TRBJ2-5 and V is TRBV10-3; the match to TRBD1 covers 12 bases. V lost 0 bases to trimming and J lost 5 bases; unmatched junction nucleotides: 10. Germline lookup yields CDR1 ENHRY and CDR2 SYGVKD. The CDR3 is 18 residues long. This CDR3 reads CAISESGTGGSQRETQYF. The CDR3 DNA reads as TGTGCCATCAGTGAGTCGGGGACAGGGGGCTCCCAAAGGGAGACCCAGTACTTC.

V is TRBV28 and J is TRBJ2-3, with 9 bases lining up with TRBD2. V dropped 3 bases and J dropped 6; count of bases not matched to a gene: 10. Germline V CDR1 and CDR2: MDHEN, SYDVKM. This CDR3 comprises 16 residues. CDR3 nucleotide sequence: TGTGCCAGCAGTTTGGGGACTAGCTGGGCCCCCGATACGCAGTATTTT. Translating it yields CASSLGTSWAPDTQYF.

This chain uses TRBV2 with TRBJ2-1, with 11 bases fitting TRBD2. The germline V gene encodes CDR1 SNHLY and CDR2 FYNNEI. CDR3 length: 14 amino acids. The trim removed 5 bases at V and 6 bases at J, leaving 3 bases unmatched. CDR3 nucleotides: TGTGCCAGCAGTCTGACTAGCGGGGTCAATGAGCAGTTCTTC. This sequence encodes CASSLTSGVNEQFF.

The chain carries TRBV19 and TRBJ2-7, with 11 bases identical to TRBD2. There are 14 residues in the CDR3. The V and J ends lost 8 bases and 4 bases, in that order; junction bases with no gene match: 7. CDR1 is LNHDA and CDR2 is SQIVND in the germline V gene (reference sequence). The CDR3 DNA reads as TGTGCCAGTTCTGTGGGACTAGCGGATTACGAGCAGTACTTC. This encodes CASSVGLADYEQYF.

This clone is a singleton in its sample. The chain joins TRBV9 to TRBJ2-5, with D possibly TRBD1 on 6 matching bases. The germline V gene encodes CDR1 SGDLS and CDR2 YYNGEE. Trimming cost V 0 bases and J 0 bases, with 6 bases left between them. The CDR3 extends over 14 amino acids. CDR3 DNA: TGTGCCAGCAGCGTAGACAGGGACCAAGAGACCCAGTACTTC. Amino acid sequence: CASSVDRDQETQYF.

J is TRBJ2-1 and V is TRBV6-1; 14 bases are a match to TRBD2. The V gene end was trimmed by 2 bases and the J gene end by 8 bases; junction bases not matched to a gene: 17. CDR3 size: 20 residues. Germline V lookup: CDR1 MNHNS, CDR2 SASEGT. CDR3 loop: CASSERRGGTSGSYLDEQFF. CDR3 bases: TGTGCCAGCAGTGAACGTCGAGGGGGGACTAGCGGGAGTTATTTGGATGAGCAGTTCTTC.

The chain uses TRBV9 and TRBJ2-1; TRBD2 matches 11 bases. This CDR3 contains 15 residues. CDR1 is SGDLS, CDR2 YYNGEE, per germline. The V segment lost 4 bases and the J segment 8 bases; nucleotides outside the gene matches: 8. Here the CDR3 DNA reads TGTGCCAGCAGCTCTCGACTAGCGGGAAGGGATGAGCAGTTCTTC. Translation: CASSSRLAGRDEQFF.

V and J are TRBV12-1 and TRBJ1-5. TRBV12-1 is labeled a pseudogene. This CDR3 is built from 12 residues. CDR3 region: CASGLRGQPQHF. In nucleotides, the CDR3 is TGTGCCAGCGGACTAAGGGGACAGCCCCAGCATTTT.

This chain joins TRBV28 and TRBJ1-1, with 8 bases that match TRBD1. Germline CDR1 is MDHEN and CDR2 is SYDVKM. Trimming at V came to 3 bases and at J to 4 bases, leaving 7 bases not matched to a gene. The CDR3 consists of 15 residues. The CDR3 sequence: CASSFLDRGGTEAFF. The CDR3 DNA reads TGTGCCAGCAGTTTCCTAGACAGGGGAGGCACTGAAGCTTTCTTT.

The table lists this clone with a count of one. The CDR3 protein is CASSYGANIQYF. The CDR3 DNA reads as TGTGCCAGCAGTTACGGAGCCAACATTCAGTACTTC. V and J are TRBV6-2 or TRBV6-3 and TRBJ2-4; D is unresolved. This CDR3 comprises 12 residues. The germline CDR1 and CDR2 sequences are MNHEY and SVGEGT. Trimming pared 2 bases from V and 7 bases from J, leaving 6 bases between.

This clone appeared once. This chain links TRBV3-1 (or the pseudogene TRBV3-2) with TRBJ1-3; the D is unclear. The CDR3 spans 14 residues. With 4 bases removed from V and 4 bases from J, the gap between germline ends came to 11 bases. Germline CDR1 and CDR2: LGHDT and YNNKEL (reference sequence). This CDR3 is CASSLGGAGNTIYF. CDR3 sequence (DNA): TGTGCCAGCAGCCTCGGAGGTGCAGGAAACACCATATATTTT.

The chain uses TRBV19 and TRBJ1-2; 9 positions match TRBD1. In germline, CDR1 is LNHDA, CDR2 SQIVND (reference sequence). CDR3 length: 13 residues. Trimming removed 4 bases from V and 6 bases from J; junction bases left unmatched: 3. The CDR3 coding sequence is TGTGCCAGTAGTACGGGACAGGGAGATGGCTACACCTTC. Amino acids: CASSTGQGDGYTF. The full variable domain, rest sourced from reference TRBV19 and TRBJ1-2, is DGGITQSPKYLFRKEGQNVTLSCEQNLNHDAMYWYRQDPGQGLRLIYYSQIVNDFQKGDIAEGYSVSREKKESFPLTVTSAQKNPTAFYLCASSTGQGDGYTFGSGTRLTVV.

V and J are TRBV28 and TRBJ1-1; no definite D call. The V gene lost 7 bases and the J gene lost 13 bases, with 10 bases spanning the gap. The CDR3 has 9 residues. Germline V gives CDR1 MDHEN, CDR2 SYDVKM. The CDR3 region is CASNPLRFF. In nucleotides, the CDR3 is TGTGCCAGCAACCCCCTGCGTTTCTTT.

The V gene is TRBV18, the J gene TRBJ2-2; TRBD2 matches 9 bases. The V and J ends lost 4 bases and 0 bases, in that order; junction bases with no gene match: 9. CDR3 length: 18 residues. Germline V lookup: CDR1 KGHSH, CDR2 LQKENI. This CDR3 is CASSLPTSGFANTGELFF. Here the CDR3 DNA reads TGTGCCAGCTCACTTCCAACTAGCGGGTTCGCGAACACCGGGGAGCTGTTTTTT.

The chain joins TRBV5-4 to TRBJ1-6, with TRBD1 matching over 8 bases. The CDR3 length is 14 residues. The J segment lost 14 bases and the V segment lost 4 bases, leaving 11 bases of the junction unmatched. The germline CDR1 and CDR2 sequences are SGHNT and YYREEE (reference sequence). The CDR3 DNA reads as TGTGCCAGCAGCGATTACCGACAGGGGCTTTCCCTCCACTTT. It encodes CASSDYRQGLSLHF.